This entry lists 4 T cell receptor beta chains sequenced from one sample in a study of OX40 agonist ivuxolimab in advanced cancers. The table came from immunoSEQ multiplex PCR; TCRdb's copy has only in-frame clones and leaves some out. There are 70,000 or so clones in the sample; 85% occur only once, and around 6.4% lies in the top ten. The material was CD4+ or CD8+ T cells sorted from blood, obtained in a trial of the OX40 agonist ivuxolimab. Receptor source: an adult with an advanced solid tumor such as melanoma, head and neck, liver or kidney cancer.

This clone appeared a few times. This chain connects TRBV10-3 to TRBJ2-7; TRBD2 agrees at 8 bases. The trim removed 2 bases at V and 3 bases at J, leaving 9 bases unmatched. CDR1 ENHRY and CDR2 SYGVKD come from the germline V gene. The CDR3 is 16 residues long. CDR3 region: CAISEGTGGRRYEQYF. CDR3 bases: TGTGCCATCAGTGAGGGGACGGGCGGGAGGCGCTACGAGCAGTACTTC.

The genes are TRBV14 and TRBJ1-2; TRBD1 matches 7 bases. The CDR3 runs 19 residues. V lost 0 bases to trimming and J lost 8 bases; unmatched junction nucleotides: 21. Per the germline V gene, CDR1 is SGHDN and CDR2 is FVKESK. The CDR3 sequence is CASSQDRGGGAEPNMGYTF. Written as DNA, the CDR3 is TGTGCCAGCAGCCAAGATCGGGGAGGGGGCGCCGAACCTAATATGGGCTACACCTTC.

The CDR3 region has the DNA TGTGCCAGCAGCCGTTTCCAAACCACCTACGAGCAGTACTTC. Translating it yields CASSRFQTTYEQYF. The chain couples TRBV14 to TRBJ2-7; D gene ambiguous. The length of the CDR3 is 14 residues. Looked up from germline, CDR1 is SGHDN and CDR2 is FVKESK. V was clipped by 4 bases and J by 2 bases, with 12 bases between them.

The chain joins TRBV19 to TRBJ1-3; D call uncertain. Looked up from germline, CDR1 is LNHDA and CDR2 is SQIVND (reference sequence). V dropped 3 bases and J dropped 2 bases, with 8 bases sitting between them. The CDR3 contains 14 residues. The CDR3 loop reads CASSIGIAGNTIYF. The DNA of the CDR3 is TGTGCCAGTAGTATCGGGATAGCTGGAAACACCATATATTTT.